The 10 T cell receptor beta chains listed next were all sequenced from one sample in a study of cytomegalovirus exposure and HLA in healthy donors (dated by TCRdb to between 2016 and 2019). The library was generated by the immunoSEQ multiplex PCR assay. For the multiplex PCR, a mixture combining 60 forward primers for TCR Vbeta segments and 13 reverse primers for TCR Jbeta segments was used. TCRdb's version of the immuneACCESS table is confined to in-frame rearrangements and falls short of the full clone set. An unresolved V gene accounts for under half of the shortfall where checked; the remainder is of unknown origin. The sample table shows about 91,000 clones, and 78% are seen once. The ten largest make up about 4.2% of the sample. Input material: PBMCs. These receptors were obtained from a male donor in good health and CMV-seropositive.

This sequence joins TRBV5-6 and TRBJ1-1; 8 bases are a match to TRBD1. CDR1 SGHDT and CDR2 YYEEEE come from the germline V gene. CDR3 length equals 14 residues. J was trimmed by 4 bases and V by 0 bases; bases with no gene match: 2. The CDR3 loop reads CASSLGQGATEAFF. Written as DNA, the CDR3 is TGTGCCAGCAGCTTGGGTCAGGGGGCCACTGAAGCTTTCTTT.

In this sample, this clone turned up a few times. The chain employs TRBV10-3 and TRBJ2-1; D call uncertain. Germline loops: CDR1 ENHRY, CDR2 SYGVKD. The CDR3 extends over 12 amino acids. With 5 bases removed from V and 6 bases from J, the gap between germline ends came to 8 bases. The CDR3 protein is CAISSGSNEQFF. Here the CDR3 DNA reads TGTGCCATCAGTTCCGGTTCCAATGAGCAGTTCTTC.

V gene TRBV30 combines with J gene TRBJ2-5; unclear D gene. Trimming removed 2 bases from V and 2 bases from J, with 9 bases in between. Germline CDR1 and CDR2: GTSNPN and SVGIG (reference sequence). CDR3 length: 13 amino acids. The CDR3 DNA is TGTGCCTGGAGTCCCCCCCCTCAAGAGACCCAGTACTTC. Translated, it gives CAWSPPPQETQYF.

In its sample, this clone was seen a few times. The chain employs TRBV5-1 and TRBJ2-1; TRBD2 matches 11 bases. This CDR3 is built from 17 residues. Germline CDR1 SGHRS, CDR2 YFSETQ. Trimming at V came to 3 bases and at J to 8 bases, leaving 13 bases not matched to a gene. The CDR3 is CASSYLPTSGSGDEQFF. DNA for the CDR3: TGCGCCAGCAGCTATCTTCCCACTAGCGGGAGTGGCGATGAGCAGTTCTTC.

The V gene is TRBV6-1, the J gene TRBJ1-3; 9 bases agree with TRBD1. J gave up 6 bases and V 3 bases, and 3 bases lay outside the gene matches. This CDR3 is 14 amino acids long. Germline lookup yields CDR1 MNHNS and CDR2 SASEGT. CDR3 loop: CASSDWTGENTIYF. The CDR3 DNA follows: TGTGCCAGCAGTGACTGGACAGGGGAAAACACCATATATTTT.

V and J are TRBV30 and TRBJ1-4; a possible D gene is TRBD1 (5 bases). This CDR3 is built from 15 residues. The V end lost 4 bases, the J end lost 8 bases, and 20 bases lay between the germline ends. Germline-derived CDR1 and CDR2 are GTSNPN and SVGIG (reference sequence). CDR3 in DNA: TGTGCCTGGAACCCCTTTCTTGCACCAGGGGAAAAACTGTTTTTT. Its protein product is CAWNPFLAPGEKLFF.

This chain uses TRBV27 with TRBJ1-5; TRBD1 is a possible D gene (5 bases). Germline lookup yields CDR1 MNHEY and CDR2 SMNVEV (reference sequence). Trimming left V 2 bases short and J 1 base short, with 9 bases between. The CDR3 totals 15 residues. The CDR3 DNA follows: TGTGCCAGCAGTTTAAGACAGTCGAGCAATCAGCCCCAGCATTTT. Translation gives CASSLRQSSNQPQHF.

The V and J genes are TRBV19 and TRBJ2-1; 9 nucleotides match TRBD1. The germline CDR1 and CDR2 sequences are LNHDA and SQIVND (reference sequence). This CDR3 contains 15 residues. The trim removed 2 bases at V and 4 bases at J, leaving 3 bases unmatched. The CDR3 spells CASSILGQGYNEQFF. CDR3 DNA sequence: TGTGCCAGTAGTATATTGGGACAGGGATACAATGAGCAGTTCTTC. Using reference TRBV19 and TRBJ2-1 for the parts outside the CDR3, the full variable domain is DGGITQSPKYLFRKEGQNVTLSCEQNLNHDAMYWYRQDPGQGLRLIYYSQIVNDFQKGDIAEGYSVSREKKESFPLTVTSAQKNPTAFYLCASSILGQGYNEQFFGPGTRLTVL.

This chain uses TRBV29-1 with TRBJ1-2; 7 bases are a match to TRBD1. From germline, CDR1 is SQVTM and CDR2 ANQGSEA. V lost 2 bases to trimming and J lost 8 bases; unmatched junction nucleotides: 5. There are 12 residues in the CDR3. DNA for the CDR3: TGCAGCGTTGAAAACAGGGGAGGAGGCTACACCTTC. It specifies CSVENRGGGYTF.

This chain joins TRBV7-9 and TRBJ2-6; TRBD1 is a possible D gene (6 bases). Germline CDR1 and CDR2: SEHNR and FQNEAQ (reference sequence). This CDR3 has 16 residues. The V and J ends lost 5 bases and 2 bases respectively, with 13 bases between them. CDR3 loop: CASSIPRGPGANVLTF. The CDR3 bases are TGTGCCAGCAGCATCCCCAGGGGTCCTGGGGCCAACGTCCTGACTTTC.